This TCR beta chain was captured by sequencing in a study of T cells after yellow fever vaccination. Via MiXCR, TCRdb re-called the 5' RACE reads, giving one row per CDR3 protein. The table lists about 350,000 distinct CDR3 sequences, approximately 4% of them singletons. The CDR3 spans 13 residues. Trimming took off 3 bases at V and 2 bases at J, with 8 bases between the two ends. Germline V gene data show CDR1 as MDHEN and CDR2 as SYDVKM. The receptor comes from a man aged 18 to 30 who received the YFV17D yellow fever vaccine. This chain uses TRBV28 with TRBJ2-7, with D possibly TRBD2 on 5 matching bases. This sample comprised PBMCs, obtained 5 days after the yellow fever booster vaccination. In nucleotides, the CDR3 is TGTGCCAGCAGTTTGTCGGGGACCTACGAGCAGTACGTC. It encodes CASSLSGTYEQYV.